What follows is one T cell receptor (beta chain) and its context. The antigen is not known. A J-beta primer mix and a sample-barcoded 5' primer were used in a second PCR of roughly 6 to 12 cycles. TCRdb called the 5' RACE reads again in MiXCR, with one record for every CDR3 protein. The sample shows 1.5 million to 2 million distinct CDR3 sequences, 28% of them seen only once. The data originate from a study of blood T cells in healthy people across ages. The CDR3 sequence is 16 residues long. The germline CDR1 and CDR2 sequences are DFQATT and SNEGSKA (reference sequence). V shed 6 bases and J 4 bases; nucleotides not matched to a gene: 14. Study-wide points: Age advanced and TCR beta diversity per million T cells fell, roughly linearly.

The receptor was isolated from a woman aged 25-40 years in good health. The chain has TRBV20-1 and TRBJ2-3, with 9 bases fitting TRBD2. The sample taken for sequencing was blood. CDR3 residues: CSAGVTWTSAADTQYF. CDR3 nucleotide sequence: TGCAGTGCGGGTGTGACGTGGACTAGCGCGGCAGATACGCAGTATTTT.